This note documents a single T cell receptor (beta chain) sequence. Repertoires were generated with immunoSEQ multiplex PCR, while TCRdb's copy carries only in-frame clones and drops some. The sample lists 150,000 to 200,000 clones, approximately 91% occurring once. These data come from a study of blood T cell repertoires in COVID-19. The germline gives CDR1 MNHEY, CDR2 SMNVEV (reference sequence). The CDR3 consists of 14 residues. V lost 1 base to trimming and J lost 5 bases; unmatched junction nucleotides: 1. This receptor was identified in a man aged 18 to 30 with COVID-19, enrolled during active disease. Sequencing used peripheral blood. The genes are TRBV27 and TRBJ2-7, with 11 bases matching TRBD1. The CDR3 nucleotides are TGTGCCAGCAGTTTATGGACAGGGGGCCACGAGCAGTACTTC. It codes for CASSLWTGGHEQYF.